This T cell receptor beta chain is drawn from a study of cytomegalovirus exposure and HLA in healthy donors. This clone was detected only once. Its cognate antigen is unknown. Per germline, CDR1 SNHLY and CDR2 FYNNEI. CDR3 length: 14 amino acids. Trimming took 5 bases from V and 4 from J, leaving 15 bases between them. Findings and limits, study-wide: Cytomegalovirus status was reportedly diagnosed by the classifier with high specificity and sensitivity. Near-uniform donor sequencing depth was presumed by presence/absence analyses.

A multiplex PCR was run with 60 Vbeta primers and 13 Jbeta primers. Using immunoSEQ multiplex PCR, the repertoire was profiled, and TCRdb retains in-frame clones only, with some absent. Of about 160,000 clones in the sample, around 73% are singletons; the top ten hold over 1.1%. The V call is TRBV2, the J call TRBJ2-7; D may be TRBD2 (5 bases). The sequencing sample was made of PBMCs. This sequence originates from a male donor in good health and CMV-seronegative. The CDR3 DNA reads TGTGCCAGCAGTAGGACCGGCGGGTTATACGAGCAGTACTTC. Residues: CASSRTGGLYEQYF.